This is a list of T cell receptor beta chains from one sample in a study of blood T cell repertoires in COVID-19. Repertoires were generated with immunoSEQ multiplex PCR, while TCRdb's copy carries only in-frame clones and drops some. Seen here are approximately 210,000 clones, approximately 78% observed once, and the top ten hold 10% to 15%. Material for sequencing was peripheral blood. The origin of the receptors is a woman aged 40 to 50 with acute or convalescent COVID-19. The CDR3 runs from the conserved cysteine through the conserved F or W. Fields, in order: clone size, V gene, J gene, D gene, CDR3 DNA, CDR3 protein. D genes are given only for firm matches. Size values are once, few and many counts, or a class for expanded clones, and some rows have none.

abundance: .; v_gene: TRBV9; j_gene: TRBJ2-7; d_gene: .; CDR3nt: TGTGCCAGCAGCGTAGCGGGGGGCGCGATCTACGAGCAGTACTTC; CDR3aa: CASSVAGGAIYEQYF
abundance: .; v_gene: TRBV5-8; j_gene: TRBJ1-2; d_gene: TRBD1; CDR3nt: TGTGCCAGCAGCTTAATGACAGGGGTCCTACTTAACTATGGCTACACCTTC; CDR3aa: CASSLMTGVLLNYGYTF
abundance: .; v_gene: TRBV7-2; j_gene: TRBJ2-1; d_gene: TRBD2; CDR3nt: TGTGCCAGCAGCTTACGCTCTCGGGCGGGAGGGCAAATTAGCGATGAGCAGTTCTTC; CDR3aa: CASSLRSRAGGQISDEQFF
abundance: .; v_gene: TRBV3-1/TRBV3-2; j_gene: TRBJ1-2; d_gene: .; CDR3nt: TGTGCCAGCAGCCAAGACGCAGGAACTTATGGCTACACCTTC; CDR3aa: CASSQDAGTYGYTF
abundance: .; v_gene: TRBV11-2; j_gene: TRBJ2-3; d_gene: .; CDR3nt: TGTGCCAGCAGCTTACAGAGCGGAGGATTCTTGGATACGCAGTATTTT; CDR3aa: CASSLQSGGFLDTQYF
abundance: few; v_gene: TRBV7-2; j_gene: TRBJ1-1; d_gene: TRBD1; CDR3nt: TGTGCCAGCAGCTTAATGGGACAGGGGATTACTGAAGCTTTCTTT; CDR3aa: CASSLMGQGITEAFF
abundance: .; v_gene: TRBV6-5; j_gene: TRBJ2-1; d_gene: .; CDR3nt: TGTGCCAGCAGTTACTTCGGGGGACCCGACAATGAGCAGTTCTTC; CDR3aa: CASSYFGGPDNEQFF
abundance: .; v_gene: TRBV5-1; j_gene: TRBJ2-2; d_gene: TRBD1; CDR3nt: TGCGCCAGCAGCCTGACAGGGAACGCCGGGGAGCTGTTTTTT; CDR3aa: CASSLTGNAGELFF
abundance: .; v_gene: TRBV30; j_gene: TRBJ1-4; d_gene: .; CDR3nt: TGTGCCTGGAGCAGCCATGGGAGATCGGGCTCGACTAATGAAAAACTGTTTTTT; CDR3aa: CAWSSHGRSGSTNEKLFF
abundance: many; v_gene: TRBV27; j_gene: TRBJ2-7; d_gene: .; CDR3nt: TGTGCCAGCGGCCCGGGACTCACCTACTACGAGCAGTACTTC; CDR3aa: CASGPGLTYYEQYF
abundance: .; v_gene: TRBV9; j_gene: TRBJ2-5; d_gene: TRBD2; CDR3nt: TGTGCCAGCAGCGACGGGACTAGCGGGAGTATTCAAGAGACCCAGTACTTC; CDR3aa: CASSDGTSGSIQETQYF
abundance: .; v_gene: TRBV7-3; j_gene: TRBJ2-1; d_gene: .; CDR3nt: TGTGCCAGCAGCCGCGAGGGAGGGGGGTACAATGAGCAGTTCTTC; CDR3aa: CASSREGGGYNEQFF
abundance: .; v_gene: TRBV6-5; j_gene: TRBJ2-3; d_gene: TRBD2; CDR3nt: TGTGCCAGCAGGGTAGCGGGGCTTAGCACAGATACGCAGTATTTT; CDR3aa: CASRVAGLSTDTQYF
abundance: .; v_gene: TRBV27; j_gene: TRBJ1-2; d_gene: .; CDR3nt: TGTGCCAGCAGACTTTCCTCGACAGGAACCTATGGCTACACCTTC; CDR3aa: CASRLSSTGTYGYTF
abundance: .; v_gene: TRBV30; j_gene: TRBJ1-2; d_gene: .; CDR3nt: TGTGCCTGGGCGATTGACAATTTTGGCTATGGCTACACCTTC; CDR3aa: CAWAIDNFGYGYTF
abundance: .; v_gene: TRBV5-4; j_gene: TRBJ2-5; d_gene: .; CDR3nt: TGTGCCAGCAGCGATCGACATTCCCAAGAGACCCAGTACTTC; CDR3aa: CASSDRHSQETQYF
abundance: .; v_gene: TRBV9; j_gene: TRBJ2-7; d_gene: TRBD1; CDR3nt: TGTGCCAGCAGCGCACGCGGGACAGGGACTGACGAGCAGTACTTC; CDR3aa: CASSARGTGTDEQYF
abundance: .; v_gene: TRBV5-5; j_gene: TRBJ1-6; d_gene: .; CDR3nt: TGTGCCAGCAGCTTGGAGCGGGAGTCACCCCTCCACTTT; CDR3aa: CASSLERESPLHF
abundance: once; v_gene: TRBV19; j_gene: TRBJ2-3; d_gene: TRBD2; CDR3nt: TGTGCCAGTAGTGAACTAGCGGGGGGGACAGATACGCAGTATTTT; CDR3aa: CASSELAGGTDTQYF
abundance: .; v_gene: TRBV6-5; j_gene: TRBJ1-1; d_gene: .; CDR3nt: TGTGCCAGCAAGGAGGGTTTGGGTAGAATGGCTTTCTTT; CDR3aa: CASKEGLGRMAFF
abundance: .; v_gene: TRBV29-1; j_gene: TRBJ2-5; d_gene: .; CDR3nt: TGCAGCGCTCTGCCCGGCCAAGAGACCCAGTACTTC; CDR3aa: CSALPGQETQYF
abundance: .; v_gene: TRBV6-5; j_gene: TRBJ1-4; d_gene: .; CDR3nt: TGTGCCAGCAGTTTATACAGGGCGACTAATGAAAAACTGTTTTTT; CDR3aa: CASSLYRATNEKLFF
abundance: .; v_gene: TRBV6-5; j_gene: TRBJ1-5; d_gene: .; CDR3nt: TGTGCCAGCAGTTCAGGCGATCAGCCCCAGCATTTT; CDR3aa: CASSSGDQPQHF
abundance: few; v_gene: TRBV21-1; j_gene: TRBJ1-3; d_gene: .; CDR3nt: TGTGCCAGCAGGGGGACAGGTTTTTCTGGCAACACCATATATTTT; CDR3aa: CASRGTGFSGNTIYF
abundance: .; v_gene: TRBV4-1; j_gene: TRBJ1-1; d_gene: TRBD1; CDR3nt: TGCGCCAGCAGCGACGGACAGGGGTTGCCCGAAGCTTTCTTT; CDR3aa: CASSDGQGLPEAFF
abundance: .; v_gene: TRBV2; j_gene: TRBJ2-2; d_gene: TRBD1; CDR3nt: TGTGCCAGCATGGGGACAGTGACCACCGGGGAGCTGTTTTTT; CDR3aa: CASMGTVTTGELFF
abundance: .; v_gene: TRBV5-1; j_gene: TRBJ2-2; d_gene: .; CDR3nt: TGCGCCAGCAGCTTTATAGCGGTGAACACCGGGGAGCTGTTTTTT; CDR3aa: CASSFIAVNTGELFF
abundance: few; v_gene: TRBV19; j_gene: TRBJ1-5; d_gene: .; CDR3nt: TGTGCCAGTAGTATTTCTTGGGCTCGGCAGCCAAGACAGCCCCAGCATTTT; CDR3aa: CASSISWARQPRQPQHF
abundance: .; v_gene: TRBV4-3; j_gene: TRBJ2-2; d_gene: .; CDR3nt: TGCGCCAGCAGCCAAGGCGGGTTTCCGAACACCGGGGAGCTGTTTTTT; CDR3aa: CASSQGGFPNTGELFF
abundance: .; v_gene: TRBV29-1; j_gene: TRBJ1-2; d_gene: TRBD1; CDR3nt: TGCAGCCATACAGGGGCGGATGGAGCGGATGGCTACACCTTC; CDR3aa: CSHTGADGADGYTF
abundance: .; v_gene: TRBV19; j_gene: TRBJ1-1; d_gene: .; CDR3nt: TGTGCCAGTAGTAGGTCGGCGGTGGACACTGAAGCTTTCTTT; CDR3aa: CASSRSAVDTEAFF
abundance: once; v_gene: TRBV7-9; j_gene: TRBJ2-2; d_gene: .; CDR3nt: TGTGCCAGCAGCTTATACAACTCCCGGGAAACCGGGGAGCTGTTTTTT; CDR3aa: CASSLYNSRETGELFF
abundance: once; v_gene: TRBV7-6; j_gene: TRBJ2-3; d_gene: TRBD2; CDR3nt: TGTGCCAGCAGCTCGAATAGCGGGACCCTCACAGATACGCAGTATTTT; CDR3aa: CASSSNSGTLTDTQYF
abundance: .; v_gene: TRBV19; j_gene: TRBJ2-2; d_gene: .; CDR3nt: TGTGCCAGTAGTAGGACGGGGTCGAACACCGGGGAGCTGTTTTTT; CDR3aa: CASSRTGSNTGELFF
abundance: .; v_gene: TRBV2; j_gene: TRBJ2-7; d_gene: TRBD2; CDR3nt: TGTGCCAGCAGTGCGACTAGCGGCTCCTACGAGCAGTACTTC; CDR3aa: CASSATSGSYEQYF
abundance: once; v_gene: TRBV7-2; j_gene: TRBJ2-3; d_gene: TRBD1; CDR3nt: TGTGCCAGCAGCTTGAGGGGGCAGGACACAGATACGCAGTATTTT; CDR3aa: CASSLRGQDTDTQYF
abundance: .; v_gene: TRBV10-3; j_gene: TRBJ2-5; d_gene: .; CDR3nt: TGTGCCATCAGTGAGGCGTCGGGAGAGACCCAGTACTTC; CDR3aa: CAISEASGETQYF
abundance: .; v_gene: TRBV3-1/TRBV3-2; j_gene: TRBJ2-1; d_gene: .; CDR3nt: TGTGCCAGCAGCCAGTTAGGGGTGAATGAGCAGTTCTTC; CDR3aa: CASSQLGVNEQFF
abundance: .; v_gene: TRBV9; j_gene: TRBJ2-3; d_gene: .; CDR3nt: TGTGCCAGCAGCTACGGCGGGTCGGACACAGATACGCAGTATTTT; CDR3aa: CASSYGGSDTDTQYF
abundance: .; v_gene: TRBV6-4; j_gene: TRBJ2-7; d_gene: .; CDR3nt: TGTGCCAGCAGCAAAACCGGGACTTCCTACGAGCAGTACTTC; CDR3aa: CASSKTGTSYEQYF
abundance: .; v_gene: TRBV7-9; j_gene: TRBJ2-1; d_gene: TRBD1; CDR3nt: TGTGCCAGCAGCCCCACAGGGGCCTCCTACAATGAGCAGTTCTTC; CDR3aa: CASSPTGASYNEQFF
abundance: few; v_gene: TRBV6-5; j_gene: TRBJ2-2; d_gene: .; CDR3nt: TGTGCCAGCAGGGGAGGACAGAACACCGGGGAGCTGTTTTTT; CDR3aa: CASRGGQNTGELFF
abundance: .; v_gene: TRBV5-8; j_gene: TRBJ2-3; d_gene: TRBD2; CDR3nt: TGTGCCAGCAGCTTGGAACTAGCGGGAGGGCCAATAGTATCAGATACGCAGTATTTT; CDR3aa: CASSLELAGGPIVSDTQYF
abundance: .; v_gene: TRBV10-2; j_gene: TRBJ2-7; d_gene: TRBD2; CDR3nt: TGCGCCAGCAGCCCGACACTAGCGGGAGGCTACGAGCAGTACTTC; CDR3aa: CASSPTLAGGYEQYF
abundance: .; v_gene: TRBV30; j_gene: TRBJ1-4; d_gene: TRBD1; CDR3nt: TGTGCCTGGGAAGGCCGGGGACAGGAAAAACTGTTTTTT; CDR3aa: CAWEGRGQEKLFF
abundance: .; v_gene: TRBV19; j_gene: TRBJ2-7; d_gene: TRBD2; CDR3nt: TGTGCCAGTAGTCGGCTAGCGGGGGACCCCCACGAGCAGTACTTC; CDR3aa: CASSRLAGDPHEQYF
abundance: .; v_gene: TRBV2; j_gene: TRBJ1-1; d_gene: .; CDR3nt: TGTGCCAACAAGAACACTGAAGCTTTCTTT; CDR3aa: CANKNTEAFF
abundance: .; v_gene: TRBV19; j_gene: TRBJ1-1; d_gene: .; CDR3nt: TGTGCCAGTAGTATCAGGGGCGGCTGGGCTGAAGCTTTCTTT; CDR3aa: CASSIRGGWAEAFF
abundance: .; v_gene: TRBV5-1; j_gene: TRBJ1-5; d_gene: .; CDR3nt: TGCGCCAGCAGCTTGGGTTCGGGGGGGACCAATCAGCCCCAGCATTTT; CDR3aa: CASSLGSGGTNQPQHF
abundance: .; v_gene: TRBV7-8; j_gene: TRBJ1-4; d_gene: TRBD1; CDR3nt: TGCGCCAGCAGCCAGGGGGGGTCCAATGAAAAACTGTTTTTT; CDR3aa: CASSQGGSNEKLFF
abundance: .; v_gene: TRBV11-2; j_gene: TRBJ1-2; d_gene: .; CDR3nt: TGTGCCAGCAGCTTAGTCGGAGGAGGCTACACCTTC; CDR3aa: CASSLVGGGYTF
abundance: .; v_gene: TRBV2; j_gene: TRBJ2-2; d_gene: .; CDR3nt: TGTGCCAGCAGGATTCGTCAGGGGGGGAACACCGGGGAGCTGTTTTTT; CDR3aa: CASRIRQGGNTGELFF
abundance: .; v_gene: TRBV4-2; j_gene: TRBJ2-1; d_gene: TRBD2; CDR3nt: TGTGCCAGCAGCCAAGTGGCGCGGGGGGGCGGAAGCTCCTACAATGAGCAGTTCTTC; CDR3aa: CASSQVARGGGSSYNEQFF
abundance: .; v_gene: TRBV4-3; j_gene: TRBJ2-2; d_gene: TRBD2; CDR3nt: TGCGCCAGCAGCCAAGAGGGACTAGCGGGAGGTAGGACCGGGGAGCTGTTTTTT; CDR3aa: CASSQEGLAGGRTGELFF
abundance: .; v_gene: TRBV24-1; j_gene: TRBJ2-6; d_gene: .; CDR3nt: TGTGCCACCAGTGATAGTAGGGGAACTGGGGCCAACGTCCTGACTTTC; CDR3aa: CATSDSRGTGANVLTF